This note documents a single T cell receptor (beta chain) sequence. Its antigen remains unknown. These data are taken from a study of T cell responses to AZD1222 COVID-19 vaccine. V lost 0 bases, J lost 8 bases, and 20 bases lay in between. The CDR3 is 17 residues long. The germline V gene has CDR1 SGHVS and CDR2 FNYEAQ. Using immunoSEQ multiplex PCR, the repertoire was profiled, and TCRdb retains in-frame clones only, with some absent. Among 110,000 to 150,000 clones listed, about 90% were seen once. Overall study findings and caveats: The study identified only six AZD1222 recipients as seropositive at baseline.

The specimen comprised peripheral blood, sampled on day 0 of AZD1222 vaccination. The receptor comes from an adult in good health. V usage is TRBV7-6 and J usage is TRBJ2-1; D is possibly TRBD2 (6 bases). The CDR3 here is CASSLARDSVAHYEQFF. CDR3 coding DNA: TGTGCCAGCAGCTTAGCGCGGGATTCCGTGGCGCATTATGAGCAGTTCTTC.